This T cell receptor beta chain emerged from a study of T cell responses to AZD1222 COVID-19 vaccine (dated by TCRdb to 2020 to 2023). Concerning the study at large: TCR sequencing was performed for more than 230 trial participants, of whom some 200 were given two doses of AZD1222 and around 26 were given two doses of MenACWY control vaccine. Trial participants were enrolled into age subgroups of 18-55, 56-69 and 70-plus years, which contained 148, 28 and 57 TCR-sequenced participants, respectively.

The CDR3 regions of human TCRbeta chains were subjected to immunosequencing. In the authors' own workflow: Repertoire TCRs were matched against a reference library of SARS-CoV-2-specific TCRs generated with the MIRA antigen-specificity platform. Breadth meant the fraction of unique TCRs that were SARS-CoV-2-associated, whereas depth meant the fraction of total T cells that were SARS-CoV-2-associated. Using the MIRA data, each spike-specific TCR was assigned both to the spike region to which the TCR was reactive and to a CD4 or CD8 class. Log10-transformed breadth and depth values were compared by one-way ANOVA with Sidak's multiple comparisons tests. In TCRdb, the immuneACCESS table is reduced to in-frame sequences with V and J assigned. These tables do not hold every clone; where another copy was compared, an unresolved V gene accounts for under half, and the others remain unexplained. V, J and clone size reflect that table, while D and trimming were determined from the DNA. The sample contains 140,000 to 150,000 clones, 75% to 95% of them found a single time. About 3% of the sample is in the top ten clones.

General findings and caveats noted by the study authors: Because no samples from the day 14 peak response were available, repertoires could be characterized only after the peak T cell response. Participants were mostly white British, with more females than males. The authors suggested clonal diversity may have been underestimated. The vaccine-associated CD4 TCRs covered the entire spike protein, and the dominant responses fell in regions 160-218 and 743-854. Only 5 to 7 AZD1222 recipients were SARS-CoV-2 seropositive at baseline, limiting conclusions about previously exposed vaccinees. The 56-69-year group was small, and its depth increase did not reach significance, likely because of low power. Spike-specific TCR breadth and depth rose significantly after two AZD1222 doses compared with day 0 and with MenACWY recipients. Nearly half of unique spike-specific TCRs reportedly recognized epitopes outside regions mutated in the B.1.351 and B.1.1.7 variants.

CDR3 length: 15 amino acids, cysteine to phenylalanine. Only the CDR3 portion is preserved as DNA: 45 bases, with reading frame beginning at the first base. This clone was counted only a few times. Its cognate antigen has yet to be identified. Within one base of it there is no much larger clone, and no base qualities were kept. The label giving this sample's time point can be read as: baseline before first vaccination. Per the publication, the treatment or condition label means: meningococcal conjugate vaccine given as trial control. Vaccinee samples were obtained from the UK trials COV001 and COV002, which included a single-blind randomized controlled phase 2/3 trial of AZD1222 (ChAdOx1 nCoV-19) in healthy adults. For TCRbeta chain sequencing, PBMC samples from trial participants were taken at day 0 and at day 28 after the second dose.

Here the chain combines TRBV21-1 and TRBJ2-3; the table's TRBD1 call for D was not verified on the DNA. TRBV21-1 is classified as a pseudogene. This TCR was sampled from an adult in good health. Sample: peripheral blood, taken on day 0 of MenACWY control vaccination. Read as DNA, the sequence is TGTGCCAGCACCCTGGACAGGAAAGTCTCAGATACGCAGTATTTT. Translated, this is CASTLDRKVSDTQYF.